This TCR beta chain appears in the sequencing data of a study of T cells in narcolepsy. Study-level results: Healthy controls reportedly lacked the autoreactive clonotypes serially found in patients' blood.

The CDR3 spans 17 residues. The table came from immunoSEQ multiplex PCR; TCRdb's copy has only in-frame clones and leaves some out. The table shows about 34,000 clones, with 75% to 85% occurring only once. Concerning this clone itself: What it binds is not known.

The TCR sequence derives from a human donor with narcolepsy. This chain links TRBV21-1 with TRBJ2-7; the table's D gene call, TRBD2, was not cross checked with the DNA. TRBV21-1 is deemed a pseudogene. Sequenced material: CD45RA- memory CD4+ T cells from PBMCs. The CDR3 loop reads CASSKSRLAGKNYEQYF. The CDR3 DNA is TGTGCCAGCAGCAAAAGCCGGCTAGCGGGAAAAAACTACGAGCAGTACTTC.